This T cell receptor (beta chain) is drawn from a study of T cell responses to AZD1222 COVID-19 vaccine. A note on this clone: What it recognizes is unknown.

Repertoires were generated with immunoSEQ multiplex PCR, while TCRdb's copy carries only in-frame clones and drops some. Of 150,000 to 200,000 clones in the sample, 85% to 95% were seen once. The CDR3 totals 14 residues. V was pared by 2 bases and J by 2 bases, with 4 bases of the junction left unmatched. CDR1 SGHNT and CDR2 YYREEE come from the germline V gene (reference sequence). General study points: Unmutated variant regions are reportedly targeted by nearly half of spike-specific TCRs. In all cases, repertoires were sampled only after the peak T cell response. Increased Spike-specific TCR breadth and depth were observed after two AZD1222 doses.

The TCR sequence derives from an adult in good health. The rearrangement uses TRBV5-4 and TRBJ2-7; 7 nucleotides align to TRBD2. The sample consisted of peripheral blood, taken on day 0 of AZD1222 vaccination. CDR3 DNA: TGTGCCAGCAGCTTCGGCGGGAGTACCTACGAGCAGTACTTC. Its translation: CASSFGGSTYEQYF. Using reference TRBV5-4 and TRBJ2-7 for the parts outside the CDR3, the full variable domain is ETGVTQSPTHLIKTRGQQVTLRCSSQSGHNTVSWYQQALGQGPQFIFQYYREEENGRGNFPPRFSGLQFPNYSSELNVNALELDDSALYLCASSFGGSTYEQYFGPGTRLTVT.